The next 21 T cell receptor beta chains were all read from a single sample in a study of blood T cells in healthy people across ages. The second PCR ran about 6 to 11 cycles with a sample-barcoded 5' primer and J-beta primers. TCRdb itself ran the 5' RACE reads through MiXCR, one entry per CDR3 protein. The sample records 1.4 million or so distinct CDR3 sequences, about 45% being singletons. The material sequenced was blood. The receptor set was obtained from a woman between 18 and 30 years old in good health.

This clonotype was detected a few times. The chain has TRBV5-1 and TRBJ2-7; D is perhaps TRBD2 (6 bases). The CDR3 covers 13 residues. The germline gives CDR1 SGHRS, CDR2 YFSETQ. V was pared by 4 bases and J by 5 bases, with 13 bases between. CDR3 amino acids: CASSRGLSDEQYF. CDR3 nucleotide sequence: TGCGCCAGCAGCAGGGGACTCTCGGACGAGCAGTACTTC.

This clonotype was observed a few times. The CDR3 DNA reads TGTGCCAGCAGCCCGGGACGCCCGCTTAATGAGCAGTTCTTC. It is translated as CASSPGRPLNEQFF. The genes are TRBV4-2 and TRBJ2-1; either TRBD1 or TRBD2 may supply D (5 bases each). Trimming cost V 4 bases and J 7 bases, with 14 bases left between them. The CDR3 loop spans 14 amino acids. CDR1 is LGHNA, CDR2 YNFKEQ, per germline.

In this sample, this clonotype turned up a few times. This chain connects TRBV12-3 or TRBV12-4 to TRBJ2-7, with D perhaps being TRBD1 or TRBD2 (6 bases each). Trimming took 5 bases from V and 1 from J, leaving 15 bases between them. The CDR3 contains 15 residues. The CDR3 nucleotides read TGTGCCAGCAGTCTTAGGGGGGTCCTATCCTACGAGCAGTACTTC. This gives the protein CASSLRGVLSYEQYF.

The chain joins TRBV7-2 to TRBJ2-3, with a weak D call TRBD2 (7 bases). Trimming removed 1 base at V and 3 bases at J, with 14 bases between. The germline gives CDR1 SGHTA, CDR2 FQGNSA. The CDR3 is 16 residues long. CDR3 sequence: CASSLGGGGGTDTQYF. CDR3 bases: TGTGCCAGCAGCTTAGGTGGAGGGGGAGGGACAGATACGCAGTATTTT.

The J gene is TRBJ2-7, the V gene TRBV7-2; TRBD2 matches at 10 bases. Germline V gene data show CDR1 as SGHTA and CDR2 as FQGNSA. The CDR3 consists of 15 residues. J was trimmed by 0 bases and V by 5 bases; bases with no gene match: 4. In DNA, the CDR3 is TGTGCCAGCAGCCAGGGACTAGCGACCTCCTACGAGCAGTACTTC. It translates to CASSQGLATSYEQYF.

This clonotype was observed at least ten times. This chain links TRBV7-3 with TRBJ2-1, with TRBD2 matching over 10 bases. This CDR3 is built from 17 residues. The junction had 13 bases not matched to a gene; V was cut back by 4 bases and J by 7 bases. The germline gives CDR1 SGHTA, CDR2 FQGTGA. The CDR3 reads CASSSSELAGKGNEQFF. DNA for the CDR3: TGTGCCAGCAGCTCCTCCGAACTAGCGGGAAAGGGGAATGAGCAGTTCTTC.

The rearrangement links TRBV9 to TRBJ2-7, with D possibly being TRBD2 (6 bases). V gave up 0 bases and J gave up 7 bases, with 17 bases separating them. CDR3 length: 15 residues. The germline V gene encodes CDR1 SGDLS and CDR2 YYNGEE. CDR3 DNA: TGTGCCAGCAGCGTAGCGGGGGTTTCCTACAATGAGCAGTACTTC. Residues: CASSVAGVSYNEQYF. Full variable domain (missing parts from reference TRBV9 and TRBJ2-7): DSGVTQTPKHLITATGQRVTLRCSPRSGDLSVYWYQQSLDQGLQFLIQYYNGEERAKGNILERFSAQQFPDLHSELNLSSLELGDSALYFCASSVAGVSYNEQYFGPGTRLTVT.

This chain uses TRBV12-5 with TRBJ2-5; the match to TRBD1 covers 8 bases. V lost 6 bases, J lost 5 bases, and 20 bases stayed unmatched. The V gene's germline CDR1 is LGHNT and CDR2 FRNRAP. The CDR3 runs to 18 residues. DNA of the CDR3: TGTGCTAGTGGGGATGGGACAGGCCTTTTAGGAAGATGGGAGACCCAGTACTTC. Amino acid sequence: CASGDGTGLLGRWETQYF.

The rearrangement uses TRBV7-9 and TRBJ1-2; D not resolved. Looked up from germline, CDR1 is SEHNR and CDR2 is FQNEAQ (reference sequence). V lost 6 bases, J lost 0 bases, and 17 bases lay in between. The CDR3 consists of 16 residues. CDR3 nucleotide sequence: TGTGCCAGCAGGTCATTGTTCGGGGAAACTAACTATGGCTACACCTTC. This codes for CASRSLFGETNYGYTF.

This clonotype was detected only a few times. The chain carries TRBV20-1 and TRBJ2-3, with D tentatively TRBD2 (5 bases). The CDR3 loop spans 13 amino acids. Trimming took off 8 bases at V and 4 bases at J, with 16 bases between the two ends. Per the germline V gene, CDR1 is DFQATT and CDR2 is SNEGSKA (reference sequence). CDR3 loop: CSSRRMEADTQYF. The CDR3 DNA reads as TGCAGTTCCAGGAGGATGGAGGCAGATACGCAGTATTTT.

This chain connects TRBV27 to TRBJ2-7; 12 bases agree with TRBD1. Germline V gene sequence: CDR1 MNHEY, CDR2 SMNVEV (reference sequence). V gave up 3 bases and J gave up 2 bases; unmatched junction bases: 14. The CDR3 is 19 amino acids. CDR3 amino acids: CASSFYGTGGHGNPYEQYF. In DNA, the CDR3 is TGTGCCAGCAGTTTTTACGGGACAGGGGGCCATGGGAACCCCTACGAGCAGTACTTC.

V and J are TRBV20-1 and TRBJ2-3; 8 nucleotides match TRBD2. Germline CDR1 reads DFQATT; CDR2 reads SNEGSKA (reference sequence). V gave up 4 bases and J gave up 5 bases; unmatched junction bases: 5. The CDR3 extends over 13 amino acids. CDR3 sequence reads: CSAKELAVDTQYF. Here the CDR3 DNA reads TGCAGTGCTAAGGAACTAGCGGTAGATACGCAGTATTTT.

CDR3 bases: TGTGCCAGCAGCTCGCGACCCGGACTAGCGGGGGGACAAGAGACCCAGTACTTC. The encoded protein is CASSSRPGLAGGQETQYF. V usage is TRBV7-6 and J usage is TRBJ2-5; 14 bases match TRBD2. Germline V CDR1 and CDR2: SGHVS, FNYEAQ. The CDR3 has 18 residues. Trimming removed 4 bases from V and 2 bases from J; junction bases left unmatched: 9. Full variable domain (missing parts from reference TRBV7-6 and TRBJ2-5): GAGVSQSPRYKVTKRGQDVALRCDPISGHVSLYWYRQALGQGPEFLTYFNYEAQQDKSGLPNDRFSAERPEGSISTLTIQRTEQRDSAMYRCASSSRPGLAGGQETQYFGPGTRLLVL.

The sample holds a few counts of this clonotype. The V call is TRBV12-3 or TRBV12-4, the J call TRBJ2-7; the D call may be TRBD1 or TRBD2 (5 bases each). Trimming shortened V by 5 bases and J by 6 bases, and 20 bases separated the two germline ends. The CDR3 has 15 amino acids. For the CDR3, the DNA is TGTGCCAGCAGTAATCGGGACCGACTTAAGTTCGAGCAGTACTTC. This sequence encodes CASSNRDRLKFEQYF.

V and J are TRBV5-5 and TRBJ1-1; 8 nucleotides match TRBD1. The CDR3 runs 16 residues. From germline, CDR1 is SGHKS and CDR2 YYEKEE (reference sequence). V lost 1 base and J lost 0; bases outside the gene matches: 5. CDR3 loop: CASSLLTGALNTEAFF. The CDR3 coding sequence is TGTGCCAGCAGCTTGTTGACAGGGGCCCTGAACACTGAAGCTTTCTTT.

The chain carries TRBV2 and TRBJ1-2; no reliable D call. The CDR3 is 16 amino acids. Trimming stripped 8 bases from V and 0 bases from J, with 19 bases between. Germline V gene lookup returns CDR1 SNHLY and CDR2 FYNNEI. The CDR3 coding sequence is TGTGCCAGCCTAATCGGCCTCCACAGAACTAACTATGGCTACACCTTC. Residues: CASLIGLHRTNYGYTF.

The chain employs TRBV2 and TRBJ1-5, with a weak D call TRBD1 (5 bases). Trimming took 6 bases from V and 9 from J, leaving 9 bases between them. This CDR3 spans 11 amino acids. Germline V CDR1 and CDR2: SNHLY, FYNNEI. The CDR3 protein is CASSLGGPQHF. CDR3 bases: TGTGCCAGCAGCCTGGGGGGGCCCCAGCATTTT. The variable domain in full, with the rest retrieved from reference TRBV2 and TRBJ1-5, is EPEVTQTPSHQVTQMGQEVILRCVPISNHLYFYWYRQILGQKVEFLVSFYNNEISEKSEIFDDQFSVERPDGSNFTLKIRSTKLEDSAMYFCASSLGGPQHFGDGTRLSIL.

This clonotype appeared a few times. The chain carries TRBV6-5 and TRBJ1-6, with D perhaps matching TRBD1 (5 bases). Germline loops: CDR1 MNHEY, CDR2 SVGAGI. This CDR3 has 17 amino acids. Trimming shortened V by 3 bases and J by 9 bases, and 21 bases separated the two germline ends. The CDR3 coding sequence is TGTGCCAGCAGTTATGCGGGTACAAGGAAGGGGCGTTCACCCCTCCACTTT. Its translation: CASSYAGTRKGRSPLHF.

This chain uses TRBV5-6 with TRBJ1-6; D gene ambiguous. V was clipped by 1 base and J by 10 bases, with 6 bases between them. CDR3 length equals 12 residues. The germline CDR1 and CDR2 sequences are SGHDT and YYEEEE. The CDR3 DNA follows: TGTGCCAGCAGCTTGTTAGTATCACCCCTCCACTTT. Translating gives CASSLLVSPLHF.

This clonotype was counted between two and nine times. The rearrangement links TRBV7-2 to TRBJ2-3, with no clear D. The CDR3 is 16 residues long. Germline V CDR1 and CDR2: SGHTA, FQGNSA. Between the trimmed V and J ends, which lost 1 base and 0 bases, there was a span of 11 bases. CDR3 sequence reads: CASSLGQNPSTDTQYF. DNA of the CDR3: TGTGCCAGCAGCTTAGGTCAGAACCCTAGCACAGATACGCAGTATTTT.

This clonotype came up a few times. The chain is built from TRBV4-1 and TRBJ2-1; D might be TRBD1 (5 bases). This CDR3 has 13 amino acids. Germline assignment: CDR1 MGHRA and CDR2 YSYEKL. The V end lost 4 bases, the J end lost 7 bases, and 11 bases lay between the germline ends. The CDR3 DNA sequence: TGCGCCAGCAGCCCAGGGATAACGAATGAGCAGTTCTTC. This sequence encodes CASSPGITNEQFF.